This T cell receptor beta chain was sequenced in a study of post-analysis software for immune sequencing data. On this clonotype: The antigen is undetermined.

Points from the study as a whole: Controls significantly exceeded multiple sclerosis patients in normalized Chao1 diversity.

V was cut by 3 bases and J by 3 bases, with 12 bases left in between. The CDR3 has 14 amino acids. CDR1 and CDR2 from the germline V gene are SGHRS and YFSETQ. The library was made from cDNA and included unique molecular identifiers. A single record per CDR3 protein comes from TCRdb applying MiXCR to the PCR reads. The sample carries some 160,000 distinct CDR3 sequences, 35% to 40% recorded once. The sequence was obtained from a girl under 18 with multiple sclerosis. The input for sequencing was blood, taken after autologous hematopoietic stem cell transplantation. V and J are TRBV5-1 and TRBJ1-2, with D perhaps matching TRBD1 (6 bases). The CDR3 loop reads CASSSTGRDYGYTF. The CDR3 coding sequence is TGCGCCAGCAGCTCGACAGGCCGTGACTATGGCTACACCTTC.